This entry lists 32 T cell receptor beta chains sequenced from one sample in a study of blood T cell repertoires in COVID-19. The assay was immunoSEQ multiplex PCR, and TCRdb's table has in-frame clones only and misses some. Of tens of thousands of clones listed, 79% are singletons. The material sequenced was peripheral blood. These receptors all stem from a man between 60 and 75 years old with active or convalescent COVID-19.

The CDR3 nucleotides are TGTGCCATCAGTGCCGGACTAGCGGGGGCCTCAGGGGCAGATACGCAGTATTTT. The encoded protein is CAISAGLAGASGADTQYF. V and J are TRBV10-3 and TRBJ2-3; 13 bases fit TRBD2. This CDR3 has 18 amino acids. Germline loops: CDR1 ENHRY, CDR2 SYGVKD. J gave up 4 bases and V 4 bases, and 11 bases lay outside the gene matches.

The chain has TRBV7-8 and TRBJ1-5; D is unclear. V lost 5 bases and J 0 bases, leaving 8 bases between the germline ends. Germline V gene data show CDR1 as SGHVS and CDR2 as FQNEAQ. The CDR3 has 14 residues. The CDR3 DNA is TGTGCCAGCAGCCAAGCCAATAGCAATCAGCCCCAGCATTTT. Translating it yields CASSQANSNQPQHF. The whole variable domain, remainder taken from reference TRBV7-8 and TRBJ1-5, is GAGVSQSPRYKVAKRGQDVALRCDPISGHVSLFWYQQALGQGPEFLTYFQNEAQLDKSGLPSDRFFAERPEGSVSTLKIQRTQQEDSAVYLCASSQANSNQPQHFGDGTRLSIL.

This chain connects TRBV7-9 to TRBJ2-3, with no clear D. This CDR3 spans 14 amino acids. Looked up from germline, CDR1 is SEHNR and CDR2 is FQNEAQ (reference sequence). The V and J ends lost 3 bases and 5 bases respectively, with 12 bases between them. The CDR3 DNA follows: TGTGCCAGCAGCTTCGGTTCCTCGGGAGATACGCAGTATTTT. Encoded protein: CASSFGSSGDTQYF.

This clone was seen a few times. This chain uses TRBV15 with TRBJ1-5, with D possibly TRBD1 on 6 matching bases. This CDR3 comprises 16 residues. Germline loops: CDR1 LNHNV, CDR2 YYDKDF (reference sequence). V lost 5 bases and J lost 6, with 20 bases in between. CDR3 amino acids: CATSGITGIISQPQHF. CDR3 DNA sequence: TGTGCCACCAGCGGGATAACAGGGATAATCAGTCAGCCCCAGCATTTT.

V and J are TRBV11-1 and TRBJ1-1; the D gene is possibly TRBD1 (5 bases). Trimming cost V 3 bases and J 1 base, with 9 bases left between them. The CDR3 length is 14 residues. CDR1 SGHAT and CDR2 FQDESV come from the germline V gene (reference sequence). CDR3 loop: CASSFTGENTEAFF. CDR3 bases: TGTGCCAGCAGCTTTACGGGGGAGAACACTGAAGCTTTCTTT.

V usage is TRBV7-3 and J usage is TRBJ2-1, with TRBD1 identical over 8 bases. CDR1 is SGHTA and CDR2 is FQGTGA in the germline V gene. This CDR3 spans 15 amino acids. Trimming at V came to 2 bases and at J to 7 bases, leaving 7 bases not matched to a gene. CDR3 DNA: TGTGCCAGCAGCTTATTCTCAGGGGGCTTAAATGAGCAGTTCTTC. Translation: CASSLFSGGLNEQFF.

V gene TRBV19 combines with J gene TRBJ1-4, with TRBD1 matching over 8 bases. Losses at the gene ends were 5 bases for V and 8 bases for J; bases not matched to a gene: 13. CDR1 is LNHDA, CDR2 SQIVND, per germline (reference sequence). This CDR3 has 16 amino acids. The CDR3 sequence is CASSAILRGLEEKLFF. In nucleotides, the CDR3 is TGTGCCAGTAGTGCAATCCTCAGGGGGCTAGAGGAAAAACTGTTTTTT. Full variable domain (rest looked up from reference TRBV19 and TRBJ1-4): DGGITQSPKYLFRKEGQNVTLSCEQNLNHDAMYWYRQDPGQGLRLIYYSQIVNDFQKGDIAEGYSVSREKKESFPLTVTSAQKNPTAFYLCASSAILRGLEEKLFFGSGTQLSVL.

The chain has TRBV7-3 and TRBJ2-6; D not certain. Trimming removed 2 bases at V and 0 bases at J, with 17 bases between. CDR3 length: 19 residues. Germline loops: CDR1 SGHTA, CDR2 FQGTGA. CDR3 protein: CASSLPMTGRSSGANVLTF. The CDR3 nucleotides are TGTGCCAGCAGCTTACCAATGACTGGCCGAAGCTCTGGGGCCAACGTCCTGACTTTC.

In this sample, this clone turned up a few times. The chain couples TRBV5-4 to TRBJ1-1; maybe TRBD1 (6 bases). The germline CDR1 and CDR2 sequences are SGHNT and YYREEE (reference sequence). The CDR3 loop spans 13 amino acids. V was pared by 2 bases and J by 4 bases, with 9 bases between. CDR3 nucleotide sequence: TGTGCCAGCAGCTTAACAGGGTTCACTGAAGCTTTCTTT. This sequence encodes CASSLTGFTEAFF.

The genes are TRBV5-1 and TRBJ2-1; possible D gene TRBD1, 5 bases. V lost 4 bases and J 4 bases, leaving 12 bases between the germline ends. This CDR3 is built from 14 residues. CDR1 is SGHRS, CDR2 YFSETQ, per germline. The CDR3: CASSTDDSYNEQFF. The CDR3 region has the DNA TGCGCCAGCAGCACCGATGACAGTTACAATGAGCAGTTCTTC.

This clone was found once. The chain uses TRBV19 and TRBJ1-5; 7 bases align to TRBD1. CDR1 is LNHDA and CDR2 is SQIVND in the germline V gene (reference sequence). The J segment lost 3 bases and the V segment lost 2 bases, leaving 10 bases of the junction unmatched. This CDR3 comprises 17 residues. Here the CDR3 DNA reads TGTGCCAGTAGTATATCCTCAGGGGGAAGGGCCAATCAGCCCCAGCATTTT. Translating it yields CASSISSGGRANQPQHF.

The CDR3: CASSLQGAETEAFF. The CDR3 DNA reads as TGTGCCAGCTCATTACAGGGGGCAGAGACTGAAGCTTTCTTT. This sequence joins TRBV18 and TRBJ1-1; TRBD1 matches at 9 bases. The length of the CDR3 is 14 residues. The V gene's germline CDR1 is KGHSH and CDR2 LQKENI. Trimming removed 5 bases from V and 5 bases from J; junction bases left unmatched: 6.

V gene TRBV29-1 combines with J gene TRBJ2-5, with TRBD2 matching over 7 bases. Germline values: CDR1 SQVTM, CDR2 ANQGSEA. The CDR3 covers 15 residues. After removal of 1 base from V and 2 bases from J, the junction contained 7 bases not matched to a gene. The CDR3 DNA sequence: TGCAGCGTTGAAGGGCCGGCGCGGGGGCAAGAGACCCAGTACTTC. It translates to CSVEGPARGQETQYF.

The table lists this clone with a count of one. The chain uses TRBV7-3 and TRBJ2-3; 9 bases line up with TRBD1. Germline V gene lookup returns CDR1 SGHTA and CDR2 FQGTGA. There are 14 residues in the CDR3. V shed 6 bases, J shed 5 bases, and the junction held 6 bases outside the gene matches. CDR3 sequence (DNA): TGTGCCAGCAGTTTTAAGACAGGGGGAGATACGCAGTATTTT. Its translation is CASSFKTGGDTQYF. Supplemented by reference TRBV7-3 and TRBJ2-3, the full variable domain reads GAGVSQTPSNKVTEKGKYVELRCDPISGHTALYWYRQSLGQGPEFLIYFQGTGAADDSGLPNDRFFAVRPEGSVSTLKIQRTERGDSAVYLCASSFKTGGDTQYFGPGTRLTVL.

The chain has TRBV6-5 and TRBJ1-6, with 7 bases that match TRBD1. CDR3 size: 15 residues. In germline, CDR1 is MNHEY, CDR2 SVGAGI. Trimming took 6 bases from V and 2 from J; bases not matched to a gene: 4. CDR3 nucleotides: TGTGCCAGCAGCCGACAGGGCGCCTATAATTCACCCCTCCACTTT. Translating it yields CASSRQGAYNSPLHF.

This rearrangement joins TRBV27 to TRBJ2-1; 11 positions match TRBD2. Germline V gene lookup returns CDR1 MNHEY and CDR2 SMNVEV (reference sequence). With 4 bases clipped from V and 9 bases from J, the junction kept 17 bases outside the gene matches. This CDR3 spans 18 amino acids. CDR3 bases: TGTGCCAGCAGTTCGGTGGACAGACTAGCGGGGAGGTATAGTGAGCAGTTCTTC. Encoded protein: CASSSVDRLAGRYSEQFF.

The chain carries TRBV5-1 and TRBJ1-3, with D unclear. Germline V gene data show CDR1 as SGHRS and CDR2 as YFSETQ. The V end was cut by 1 base, the J end by 0 bases, with 11 bases between. CDR3 length: 16 amino acids. Here the CDR3 reads CASSLSQRSSGNTIYF. The CDR3 DNA sequence: TGCGCCAGCAGCTTGTCGCAGCGGTCCTCTGGAAACACCATATATTTT.

The chain recombines TRBV6-5 with TRBJ1-3, with D perhaps TRBD1 (5 bases). V shed 7 bases and J shed 10 bases, with 17 bases lying between them. The length of the CDR3 is 13 residues. Germline V lookup: CDR1 MNHEY, CDR2 SVGAGI. The CDR3 loop is CASKGYWEGTIYF. The CDR3 DNA sequence: TGTGCCAGCAAGGGGTATTGGGAGGGGACCATATATTTT.

The chain uses TRBV7-2 and TRBJ2-1; D uncertain. The CDR3 spans 16 residues. Germline V gene data show CDR1 as SGHTA and CDR2 as FQGNSA. Between the trimmed V and J ends, which lost 1 base and 0 bases, there was a span of 10 bases. The CDR3 reads CASSLGSVSSYNEQFF. For the CDR3, the DNA is TGTGCCAGCAGCTTAGGGTCGGTAAGCTCCTACAATGAGCAGTTCTTC.

The chain combines TRBV28 with TRBJ1-5; TRBD1 matches at 8 bases. From germline, CDR1 is MDHEN and CDR2 SYDVKM. This CDR3 has 14 residues. The junction had 10 bases not matched to a gene; V was cut back by 4 bases and J by 11 bases. This chain's CDR3 is CASSSQDRVRTQHF. The CDR3 DNA sequence: TGTGCCAGCAGTTCTCAGGACAGGGTGAGGACCCAGCATTTT. Full variable domain (outside the CDR3, taken from reference TRBV28 and TRBJ1-5): DVKVTQSSRYLVKRTGEKVFLECVQDMDHENMFWYRQDPGLGLRLIYFSYDVKMKEKGDIPEGYSVSREKKERFSLILESASTNQTSMYLCASSSQDRVRTQHFGDGTRLSIL.

V and J are TRBV27 and TRBJ2-7, with TRBD1 identical over 9 bases. V dropped 2 bases and J dropped 0; count of bases not matched to a gene: 2. This CDR3 is 15 amino acids long. Germline lookup yields CDR1 MNHEY and CDR2 SMNVEV (reference sequence). CDR3 residues: CASSLGTGSSYEQYF. CDR3 nucleotides: TGTGCCAGCAGTTTAGGGACAGGGAGCTCCTACGAGCAGTACTTC.

The gene calls are TRBV5-1 and TRBJ1-2, with D perhaps matching TRBD1 (6 bases). Per germline, CDR1 SGHRS and CDR2 YFSETQ. The CDR3 extends over 15 amino acids. V lost 0 bases and J 2 bases, leaving 11 bases between the germline ends. The CDR3 DNA follows: TGCGCCAGCAGCTTGGCGGGGGGGGCGAACTATGGCTACACCTTC. Protein product: CASSLAGGANYGYTF. The full variable domain, with the rest looked up from reference TRBV5-1 and TRBJ1-2, is KAGVTQTPRYLIKTRGQQVTLSCSPISGHRSVSWYQQTPGQGLQFLFEYFSETQRNKGNFPGRFSGRQFSNSRSEMNVSTLELGDSALYLCASSLAGGANYGYTFGSGTRLTVV.

CDR3 in DNA: TGTGCCAGCAGCTTCTCAGGGGGTTCGAACACTGAAGCTTTCTTT. Its translation is CASSFSGGSNTEAFF. This sequence joins TRBV5-5 and TRBJ1-1, with 7 bases identical to TRBD1. Germline V gene data show CDR1 as SGHKS and CDR2 as YYEKEE (reference sequence). The CDR3 extends over 15 amino acids. V lost 2 bases, J lost 1 base, and 5 bases stayed unmatched.

The chain employs TRBV6-5 and TRBJ2-7; 7 positions match TRBD1. The CDR3 loop spans 16 amino acids. In germline, CDR1 is MNHEY, CDR2 SVGAGI. Trimming took 2 bases from V and 1 from J; bases not matched to a gene: 8. The CDR3 protein is CASSYPKGTASYEQYF. In DNA, the CDR3 is TGTGCCAGCAGTTACCCGAAGGGGACAGCATCCTACGAGCAGTACTTC.

The rearrangement links TRBV6-5 to TRBJ2-7; 8 bases are shared with TRBD1. CDR1 is MNHEY and CDR2 is SVGAGI in the germline V gene. The CDR3 contains 14 residues. V was clipped by 8 bases and J by 6 bases; unmatched bases: 12. As DNA, the CDR3 is TGTGCCAGCCGCGCTCCGGGACAGGCCCTCGAGCAGTACTTC. Amino acid sequence: CASRAPGQALEQYF.

The V and J genes are TRBV6-5 and TRBJ2-3; the match to TRBD2 covers 8 bases. CDR1 and CDR2 from the germline V gene are MNHEY and SVGAGI. V was pared by 5 bases and J by 6 bases, with 7 bases of the junction left unmatched. CDR3 length equals 14 residues. CDR3 amino acids: CASSPSGGPDTQYF. CDR3 in DNA: TGTGCCAGCAGTCCGTCGGGGGGGCCCGATACGCAGTATTTT.

The chain combines TRBV2 with TRBJ2-5; 10 bases align to TRBD1. Germline CDR1 SNHLY, CDR2 FYNNEI. V gave up 7 bases and J gave up 5 bases; unmatched junction bases: 10. The CDR3 has 15 amino acids. The CDR3 loop reads CASTPGQGRWETQYF. CDR3 in DNA: TGTGCCAGCACTCCGGGACAGGGGAGATGGGAGACCCAGTACTTC.

The rearrangement links TRBV9 to TRBJ1-4; 8 bases agree with TRBD1. The V gene's germline CDR1 is SGDLS and CDR2 YYNGEE. The V segment lost 1 base and the J segment 8 bases; nucleotides outside the gene matches: 10. The CDR3 is 16 residues long. CDR3 sequence reads: CASSVSPQGAGEKLFF. CDR3 bases: TGTGCCAGCAGCGTATCCCCCCAGGGGGCGGGGGAAAAACTGTTTTTT.

Turning to this clone: Other DNA sequences within the sample encode an identical CDR3. The CDR3 DNA is TGTGCCAGCAGCGCACTAGCGGGGGTTGGGGATACGCAGTATTTT. This translates into CASSALAGVGDTQYF. The rearrangement joins TRBV9 to TRBJ2-3; 11 positions match TRBD2. Germline V lookup: CDR1 SGDLS, CDR2 YYNGEE. The CDR3 is 15 residues long. Trimming at V came to 3 bases and at J to 6 bases, leaving 6 bases not matched to a gene.

This sequence joins TRBV5-6 and TRBJ2-3, with TRBD2 matching 10 bases. V shed 4 bases and J 2 bases; nucleotides not matched to a gene: 4. The CDR3 runs to 15 residues. Germline CDR1 SGHDT, CDR2 YYEEEE. For the CDR3, the DNA is TGTGCCAGCAGCACCCTAGCGGGGGTCACAGATACGCAGTATTTT. Protein sequence: CASSTLAGVTDTQYF.

This rearrangement joins TRBV21-1 to TRBJ1-6; the table gives TRBD1 as D, unverified against the DNA. TRBV21-1 is termed a pseudogene. The CDR3 runs 19 residues. CDR3 sequence (DNA): TGTGCCAGCAGCAAAGCGCAAAATTGCCCAGGGACAGATAATTCACCCCTCCACTTT. Its translation: CASSKAQNCPGTDNSPLHF.

This chain connects TRBV9 to TRBJ1-1; D perhaps matches TRBD1 (5 bases). V dropped 0 bases and J dropped 0 bases, with 9 bases sitting between them. Germline values: CDR1 SGDLS, CDR2 YYNGEE. This CDR3 is built from 15 residues. Written as DNA, the CDR3 is TGTGCCAGCAGCGTAGGTGCAGGGATGAACACTGAAGCTTTCTTT. Protein product: CASSVGAGMNTEAFF.